Listed below are T cell receptor beta chains from one sample, sequenced in a study of cytomegalovirus exposure and HLA in healthy donors. Using immunoSEQ multiplex PCR, the repertoire was profiled, and TCRdb retains in-frame clones only, with some absent. This table holds over 65,000 clones, about 76% found once. Sequences were obtained from PBMCs. The receptor set was obtained from a woman aged 40 to 55 in good health and CMV-seropositive. Each CDR3 is given with its conserved first and last residue. D genes are given only for firm matches. Size values are once, few and many counts, or a class for expanded clones, and some rows have none.

V	D	J	size	length	CDR3	DNA
TRBV9	TRBD1	TRBJ2-7	.	14	CASSPSGTVYEQYF	TGTGCCAGCAGCCCAAGTGGGACAGTCTACGAGCAGTACTTC
TRBV6-5	.	TRBJ1-2	.	14	CASRGEGLLYGYTF	TGTGCCAGCAGGGGGGAGGGACTCCTCTATGGCTACACCTTC
TRBV13	.	TRBJ1-2	.	12	CASSEANYGYTF	TGTGCCAGCAGCGAGGCTAACTATGGCTACACCTTC
TRBV11-2	.	TRBJ1-2	.	15	CASSLDLTGNYGYTF	TGTGCCAGCAGCTTAGATCTCACAGGGAACTATGGCTACACCTTC
TRBV5-4	.	TRBJ2-5	.	14	CASSLREGEGAQYF	TGTGCCAGCAGCTTGAGGGAGGGGGAGGGGGCCCAGTACTTC
TRBV30	TRBD1	TRBJ1-2	.	13	CAWSAGTGYGYTF	TGTGCCTGGAGTGCCGGGACAGGTTATGGCTACACCTTC
TRBV28	.	TRBJ2-7	once	12	CASSPDRYEQYF	TGTGCCAGCAGTCCCGACAGGTACGAGCAGTACTTC
TRBV5-1	.	TRBJ1-4	.	15	CASSLESATNEKLFF	TGCGCCAGCAGCTTGGAGTCGGCAACTAATGAAAAACTGTTTTTT
TRBV5-4	.	TRBJ1-1	.	13	CASSLAKNTEAFF	TGTGCCAGCAGCCTTGCTAAGAACACTGAAGCTTTCTTT
TRBV23-1	.	TRBJ1-4	.	16	CASSQSTGETNEKLFF	TGCGCCAGCAGTCAATCGACCGGGGAAACTAATGAAAAACTGTTTTTT
TRBV29-1	.	TRBJ1-1	.	14	CSVEGGRGNTEAFF	TGCAGCGTTGAAGGGGGCAGGGGGAACACTGAAGCTTTCTTT
TRBV5-1	TRBD2	TRBJ2-7	once	15	CASSTSGVRTYEQYF	TGCGCCAGCAGCACTAGCGGGGTAAGGACCTACGAGCAGTACTTC
TRBV19	.	TRBJ2-2	.	13	CATRQGGAGELFF	TGTGCCACACGACAGGGCGGGGCCGGGGAGCTGTTTTTT
TRBV19	TRBD1	TRBJ1-2	.	15	CASRDRGGEVYGYTF	TGTGCCAGTAGGGACAGGGGAGGGGAAGTCTATGGCTACACCTTC
TRBV18	.	TRBJ2-3	few	11	CASSPSDTQYF	TGTGCCAGCTCACCCTCAGATACGCAGTATTTT
TRBV4-1	TRBD1	TRBJ2-3	.	19	CASSQDRGVSDRGLDTQYF	TGCGCCAGCAGCCAAGATAGGGGCGTGAGCGACAGGGGATTAGATACGCAGTATTTT
TRBV7-2	.	TRBJ1-1	.	16	CASSLDRWQLNTEAFF	TGTGCCAGCAGCTTAGACAGATGGCAGCTGAACACTGAAGCTTTCTTT
TRBV30	TRBD2	TRBJ2-5	.	16	CAWSPPWTSKKETQYF	TGTGCCTGGAGTCCACCGTGGACTAGCAAAAAAGAGACCCAGTACTTC
TRBV7-9	.	TRBJ1-2	.	16	CASSLGPDRTNYGYTF	TGTGCCAGCAGCTTAGGGCCGGACAGAACTAACTATGGCTACACCTTC
TRBV7-3	.	TRBJ2-3	.	15	CASSQSGWSTDTQYF	TGTGCCAGCAGCCAGTCGGGTTGGAGCACAGATACGCAGTATTTT
TRBV19	TRBD1	TRBJ2-5	.	13	CASRGDRGETQYF	TGTGCCAGTAGGGGGGACAGGGGGGAGACCCAGTACTTC
TRBV19	TRBD1	TRBJ1-4	.	14	CASRMRTGGEKLFF	TGTGCCAGTAGGATGAGGACAGGCGGCGAAAAACTGTTTTTT
TRBV6-1	.	TRBJ2-5	.	14	CASSDGGKWETQYF	TGTGCCAGCAGTGATGGGGGGAAGTGGGAGACCCAGTACTTC
TRBV28	TRBD2	TRBJ2-1	once	15	CASSLTTGGAGEQFF	TGTGCCAGCAGCCTAACAACCGGGGGGGCCGGGGAGCAGTTCTTC
TRBV6-1	TRBD1	TRBJ2-6	.	15	CASRGQPSGANVLTF	TGTGCCAGCAGGGGACAGCCCTCTGGGGCCAACGTCCTGACTTTC
TRBV6-6	.	TRBJ2-7	few	15	CASSPPDTRIYEQYF	TGTGCCAGCAGCCCCCCGGACACGCGAATCTACGAGCAGTACTTC
TRBV15	.	TRBJ2-5	.	14	CATSPGPRGETQYF	TGTGCCACCAGCCCGGGTCCGCGAGGGGAGACCCAGTACTTC
TRBV4-1	.	TRBJ2-3	once	15	CASSQEGAGLGTQYF	TGCGCCAGCAGCCAAGAGGGCGCGGGGCTAGGTACGCAGTATTTT
TRBV18	TRBD1	TRBJ1-1	once	15	CASSLTGTGNTEAFF	TGTGCCAGCTCACTAACCGGGACAGGGAACACTGAAGCTTTCTTT
TRBV30	TRBD1	TRBJ1-1	.	13	CAWSGDRGPEAFF	TGTGCCTGGAGTGGGGACAGGGGGCCTGAAGCTTTCTTT
TRBV6-5	TRBD1	TRBJ1-1	few	13	CASSYSTGDEAFF	TGTGCCAGCAGTTACTCGACAGGGGATGAAGCTTTCTTT
TRBV5-1	TRBD1	TRBJ1-3	.	17	CASSRQGLGSDGNTIYF	TGCGCCAGCAGCAGACAGGGATTAGGGAGTGATGGAAACACCATATATTTT
TRBV19	.	TRBJ1-6	once	14	CASSLVRSNSPLHF	TGTGCCAGTAGTCTCGTCAGGTCTAATTCACCCCTCCACTTT
TRBV18	.	TRBJ2-1	.	15	CASSPGERPYNEQFF	TGTGCCAGCTCACCGGGAGAGAGACCTTACAATGAGCAGTTCTTC
TRBV2	.	TRBJ1-2	few	13	CASSSVDRSGYTF	TGTGCCAGCAGTAGCGTTGATCGATCGGGCTACACCTTC
TRBV27	.	TRBJ2-3	.	14	CASSYSTSTDTQYF	TGTGCCAGCAGTTACAGCACTAGCACAGATACGCAGTATTTT
TRBV6-1	TRBD2	TRBJ2-5	.	18	CASSEFGGVAGASGTQYF	TGTGCCAGCAGTGAGTTCGGTGGGGTAGCGGGGGCCTCAGGGACCCAGTACTTC
TRBV5-1	.	TRBJ1-4	once	14	CASSPDSYNEKLFF	TGCGCCAGCAGCCCCGACAGTTATAATGAAAAACTGTTTTTT
TRBV4-2	TRBD1	TRBJ1-5	.	19	CASSPFGDRVLSSNQPQHF	TGTGCCAGCAGCCCCTTCGGGGACAGGGTATTAAGTAGCAATCAGCCCCAGCATTTT
TRBV2	TRBD2	TRBJ2-7	.	20	CASTTGTSGRTQYSYYEQYF	TGTGCCAGCACGACGGGGACTAGCGGGAGGACTCAATACTCTTACTACGAGCAGTACTTC
TRBV19	.	TRBJ1-5	.	16	CASKVSRSHSNQPQHF	TGTGCCAGTAAGGTTAGCCGCAGTCATAGCAATCAGCCCCAGCATTTT
TRBV9	.	TRBJ2-1	.	16	CASSPSPGGGAGEQFF	TGTGCCAGCAGCCCAAGCCCAGGAGGGGGGGCCGGTGAGCAGTTCTTC